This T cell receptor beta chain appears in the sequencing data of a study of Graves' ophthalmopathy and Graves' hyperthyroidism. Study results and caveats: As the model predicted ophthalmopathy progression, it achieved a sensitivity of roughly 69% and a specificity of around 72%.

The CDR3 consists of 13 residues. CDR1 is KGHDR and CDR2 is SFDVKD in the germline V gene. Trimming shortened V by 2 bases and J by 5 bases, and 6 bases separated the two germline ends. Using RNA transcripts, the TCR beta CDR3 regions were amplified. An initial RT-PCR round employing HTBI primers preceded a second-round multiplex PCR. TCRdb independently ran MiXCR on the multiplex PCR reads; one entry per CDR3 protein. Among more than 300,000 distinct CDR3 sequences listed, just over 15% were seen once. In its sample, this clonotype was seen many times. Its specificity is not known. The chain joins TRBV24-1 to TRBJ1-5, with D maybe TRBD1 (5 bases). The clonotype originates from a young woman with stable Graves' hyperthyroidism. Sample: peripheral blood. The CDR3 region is CATSDWDDQPQHF. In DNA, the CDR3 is TGTGCCACCAGTGATTGGGACGATCAGCCCCAGCATTTT.